These 24 T cell receptor beta chains originate from one sample sequenced in a study of blood T cell repertoires in COVID-19. Generated by immunoSEQ multiplex PCR, the TCRdb table keeps only in-frame clones and is missing some. The repertoire has about 140,000 clones, roughly 76% of them found once; the top ten carry roughly 8.9%. The sequencing sample was made of peripheral blood. The source of these receptors is a woman between 45 and 65 years old with active or convalescent COVID-19.

The chain employs TRBV5-1 and TRBJ1-1, with unresolved D. CDR3 length equals 13 residues. CDR1 and CDR2 from the germline V gene are SGHRS and YFSETQ. Trimming cost V 2 bases and J 2 bases, with 7 bases left between them. The CDR3 region is CASSFRINTEAFF. The CDR3 nucleotides read TGCGCCAGCAGCTTCAGGATCAACACTGAAGCTTTCTTT. The full variable domain, in which reference TRBV5-1 and TRBJ1-1 provide the parts outside the CDR3, is KAGVTQTPRYLIKTRGQQVTLSCSPISGHRSVSWYQQTPGQGLQFLFEYFSETQRNKGNFPGRFSGRQFSNSRSEMNVSTLELGDSALYLCASSFRINTEAFFGQGTRLTVV.

The chain employs TRBV7-2 and TRBJ1-1; 8 nucleotides align to TRBD1. The CDR3 length is 18 residues. With V trimmed by 2 bases and J by 0 bases, 11 bases remained unmatched. Germline CDR1 is SGHTA and CDR2 is FQGNSA. CDR3 sequence reads: CASSLRFSRTGMNTEAFF. Here the CDR3 DNA reads TGTGCCAGCAGCTTAAGGTTTAGCAGGACAGGGATGAACACTGAAGCTTTCTTT.

This chain uses TRBV5-1 with TRBJ2-1, with 7 bases matching TRBD1. V lost 0 bases and J lost 6; bases outside the gene matches: 6. CDR3 size: 15 residues. Germline V CDR1 and CDR2: SGHRS, YFSETQ. CDR3 loop: CASSLVQGDANEQFF. Written as DNA, the CDR3 is TGCGCCAGCAGCTTGGTGCAGGGGGATGCCAATGAGCAGTTCTTC.

The chain carries TRBV23-1 and TRBJ2-3; the match to TRBD2 covers 10 bases. TRBV23-1 is given ORF status, its function remaining uncertain. This CDR3 comprises 16 residues. The trim removed 0 bases at V and 5 bases at J, leaving 5 bases unmatched. This CDR3 reads CASSQSSLAGLDTQYF. In DNA, the CDR3 is TGCGCCAGCAGTCAATCTTCACTAGCGGGGCTAGATACGCAGTATTTT.

The V gene is TRBV19, the J gene TRBJ2-7, with 12 bases fitting TRBD1. CDR1 and CDR2 (germline): LNHDA, SQIVND (reference sequence). Trimming removed 0 bases from V and 4 bases from J; junction bases left unmatched: 10. This CDR3 is 18 amino acids long. The CDR3 spells CASSIDTGTGGSLYEQYF. CDR3 in DNA: TGTGCCAGTAGTATAGATACCGGGACAGGGGGCTCTCTTTACGAGCAGTACTTC.

This clone was observed a few times. This chain uses TRBV4-3 with TRBJ1-2, with D tentatively TRBD1 (5 bases). CDR3 length equals 15 residues. The V end lost 4 bases, the J end lost 5 bases, and 17 bases lay between the germline ends. CDR1 and CDR2 from the germline V gene are LGHNA and YSLEER. CDR3 loop: CASSPKWGEAYGYTF. CDR3 sequence (DNA): TGCGCCAGCAGCCCCAAATGGGGGGAAGCGTATGGCTACACCTTC.

The chain uses TRBV7-8 and TRBJ2-3; 10 nucleotides line up with TRBD1. The CDR3 has 14 residues. Germline CDR1 and CDR2: SGHVS and FQNEAQ. V was pared by 3 bases and J by 5 bases, with 2 bases of the junction left unmatched. The CDR3 sequence: CASSFDRGRDTQYF. The CDR3 nucleotides read TGTGCCAGCAGCTTCGACAGGGGGCGAGATACGCAGTATTTT. The full variable domain, rest sourced from reference TRBV7-8 and TRBJ2-3, is GAGVSQSPRYKVAKRGQDVALRCDPISGHVSLFWYQQALGQGPEFLTYFQNEAQLDKSGLPSDRFFAERPEGSVSTLKIQRTQQEDSAVYLCASSFDRGRDTQYFGPGTRLTVL.

The chain combines TRBV2 with TRBJ2-5; D may be TRBD2 (7 bases). The V gene's germline CDR1 is SNHLY and CDR2 FYNNEI. Trimming cost V 6 bases and J 1 base, with 12 bases left between them. The CDR3 totals 14 residues. CDR3 residues: CASRSGGPQETQYF. CDR3 DNA: TGTGCCAGCAGATCGGGGGGCCCCCAAGAGACCCAGTACTTC. Full variable domain (remainder filled in from reference TRBV2 and TRBJ2-5): EPEVTQTPSHQVTQMGQEVILRCVPISNHLYFYWYRQILGQKVEFLVSFYNNEISEKSEIFDDQFSVERPDGSNFTLKIRSTKLEDSAMYFCASRSGGPQETQYFGPGTRLLVL.

This clone was seen just once. The rearrangement links TRBV4-2 to TRBJ2-4; 7 bases match TRBD2. The CDR3 has 15 residues. Trimming removed 1 base from V and 6 bases from J; junction bases left unmatched: 6. The germline CDR1 and CDR2 sequences are LGHNA and YNFKEQ. The CDR3 region is CASSQGSGRGNIQYF. CDR3 DNA: TGTGCCAGCAGCCAAGGTTCAGGGAGGGGAAACATTCAGTACTTC.

This clone appeared many times. The V gene is TRBV2, the J gene TRBJ2-1; 12 nucleotides align to TRBD2. CDR1 and CDR2 (germline): SNHLY, FYNNEI. CDR3 length: 15 amino acids. The junction had 9 bases not matched to a gene; V was cut back by 6 bases and J by 9 bases. CDR3 coding DNA: TGTGCCAGCAGAGGACTAGCGGGATCTCTCGCTGAGCAGTTCTTC. Translating it yields CASRGLAGSLAEQFF.

The chain is built from TRBV6-6 and TRBJ2-1, with TRBD1 matching 9 bases. This CDR3 spans 15 amino acids. J was trimmed by 10 bases and V by 2 bases; bases with no gene match: 9. Germline assignment: CDR1 MNHNY and CDR2 SVGAGI (reference sequence). CDR3 region: CASSYAGQGLWEQFF. The CDR3 DNA follows: TGTGCCAGCAGTTACGCTGGACAGGGGTTATGGGAGCAGTTCTTC.

The genes are TRBV7-2 and TRBJ2-1; 9 nucleotides line up with TRBD2. Germline CDR1 SGHTA, CDR2 FQGNSA. Trimming cost V 5 bases and J 5 bases; bases outside gene matches: 10. This CDR3 has 16 amino acids. CDR3 DNA sequence: TGTGCCAGCAGCCTCCAGTCGGGACTAGCACACAATGAGCAGTTCTTC. It is translated as CASSLQSGLAHNEQFF. Based on the CDR3 plus reference TRBV7-2 and TRBJ2-1, the full variable domain is GAGVSQSPSNKVTEKGKDVELRCDPISGHTALYWYRQSLGQGLEFLIYFQGNSAPDKSGLPSDRFSAERTGGSVSTLTIQRTQQEDSAVYLCASSLQSGLAHNEQFFGPGTRLTVL.

The chain combines TRBV6-5 with TRBJ2-7; 11 bases match TRBD2. The CDR3 spans 14 residues. The germline V gene encodes CDR1 MNHEY and CDR2 SVGAGI. J lost 1 base, V lost 8 bases, and 4 bases had no gene match. CDR3 residues: CASPGTSGSYEQYF. In DNA form, the CDR3 reads TGTGCCAGCCCTGGGACTAGCGGATCCTACGAGCAGTACTTC.

This clone has only a few counts. The J gene is TRBJ2-1, the V gene TRBV6-6; 13 bases map to TRBD2. CDR1 is MNHNY, CDR2 SVGAGI, per germline (reference sequence). Trimming removed 5 bases from V and 6 bases from J; junction bases left unmatched: 1. The CDR3 has 14 amino acids. CDR3 in amino acids: CASSGLAGANEQFF. Written as DNA, the CDR3 is TGTGCCAGCAGTGGACTAGCGGGGGCCAATGAGCAGTTCTTC.

This rearrangement joins TRBV27 to TRBJ1-3, with D tentatively TRBD1 (5 bases). The CDR3 consists of 14 residues. Germline loops: CDR1 MNHEY, CDR2 SMNVEV (reference sequence). V lost 5 bases, J lost 8 bases, and 16 bases lay in between. The CDR3 here is CASSARGGWDTIYF. The CDR3 bases are TGTGCCAGCAGTGCTCGGGGGGGATGGGACACCATATATTTT.

The chain employs TRBV11-2 and TRBJ2-7; D is ambiguous. Germline assignment: CDR1 SGHAT and CDR2 FQNNGV. The CDR3 runs 13 residues. The ends were cut back, 0 bases at V and 4 bases at J, with 7 bases in the middle. This CDR3 is CASSLEVGYEQYF. The DNA of the CDR3 is TGTGCCAGCAGCTTAGAGGTCGGGTACGAGCAGTACTTC. Complete variable domain (other parts from reference TRBV11-2 and TRBJ2-7): EAGVAQSPRYKIIEKRQSVAFWCNPISGHATLYWYQQILGQGPKLLIQFQNNGVVDDSQLPKDRFSAERLKGVDSTLKIQPAKLEDSAVYLCASSLEVGYEQYFGPGTRLTVT.

This clone was counted a single time. The chain combines TRBV4-2 with TRBJ2-3, with D perhaps matching TRBD2 (6 bases). V gave up 0 bases and J gave up 0 bases, with 13 bases separating them. CDR1 and CDR2 (germline): LGHNA, YNFKEQ. CDR3 size: 17 residues. For the CDR3, the DNA is TGTGCCAGCAGCCAAGAGTGGGCGGGACCTAGCACAGATACGCAGTATTTT. This translates into CASSQEWAGPSTDTQYF.

The chain couples TRBV29-1 to TRBJ1-1, with D possibly being TRBD1 (6 bases). Trimming cost V 5 bases and J 1 base, with 11 bases left between them. CDR3 size: 13 residues. Looked up from germline, CDR1 is SQVTM and CDR2 is ANQGSEA. CDR3 coding DNA: TGCAGCGTTACAACAGGGCCGAACACTGAAGCTTTCTTT. Translated, it gives CSVTTGPNTEAFF.

The chain uses TRBV19 and TRBJ1-1; 8 bases map to TRBD1. J was trimmed by 8 bases and V by 4 bases; bases with no gene match: 6. Germline loops: CDR1 LNHDA, CDR2 SQIVND (reference sequence). This CDR3 is 13 amino acids long. CDR3 in DNA: TGTGCCAGTAGTAGGGCGAGACAGGGGGAAGCTTTCTTT. Translation gives CASSRARQGEAFF.

This chain uses TRBV18 with TRBJ1-3; no definite D call. CDR3 length equals 15 residues. The germline V gene encodes CDR1 KGHSH and CDR2 LQKENI. V lost 3 bases and J 0 bases, leaving 9 bases between the germline ends. The CDR3 nucleotides are TGTGCCAGCTCACCCCCACTGTACTCTGGAAACACCATATATTTT. It yields the protein CASSPPLYSGNTIYF.

The rearrangement uses TRBV5-1 and TRBJ2-7; tentative D call: TRBD2 (5 bases). The germline V gene has CDR1 SGHRS and CDR2 YFSETQ. The length of the CDR3 is 12 residues. V lost 5 bases and J lost 3, with 9 bases in between. This CDR3 is CASSSRDYEQYF. The CDR3 nucleotides read TGCGCCAGCAGTTCCCGGGACTACGAGCAGTACTTC.

This clone was counted once. DNA of the CDR3: TGTGCCAGCAGCCCATCCCCAGTTCCCGAGCAGTACTTC. Its translation: CASSPSPVPEQYF. The chain has TRBV27 and TRBJ2-7; D is unclear. CDR3 size: 13 residues. CDR1 is MNHEY and CDR2 is SMNVEV in the germline V gene (reference sequence). V was pared by 6 bases and J by 6 bases, with 15 bases between.

This sequence joins TRBV29-1 and TRBJ1-2; 9 bases are shared with TRBD1. The V and J ends lost 8 bases and 4 bases, in that order; junction bases with no gene match: 5. Per germline, CDR1 SQVTM and CDR2 ANQGSEA. CDR3 length equals 12 residues. The CDR3 protein is CSTGQGIYGYTF. The CDR3, as DNA: TGCAGCACGGGACAGGGAATCTATGGCTACACCTTC.

V gene TRBV5-1 combines with J gene TRBJ2-1; D may be TRBD2 (5 bases). CDR1 and CDR2 from the germline V gene are SGHRS and YFSETQ. This CDR3 is built from 14 residues. Trimming pared 0 bases from V and 8 bases from J, leaving 12 bases between. In DNA, the CDR3 is TGCGCCAGCAGCTTGGGCCCCGCCGGGGATGAGCAGTTCTTC. It specifies CASSLGPAGDEQFF.